Each of the 17 T cell receptor beta chains below was sequenced from the same sample in a study of OX40 agonist ivuxolimab in advanced cancers. TCRdb's copy holds only in-frame clones and misses some; the assay was immunoSEQ multiplex PCR. The data show roughly 90,000 clones, with 90% to 95% seen just once and around 2.5% held by the top ten. The sample in question was CD4+ or CD8+ T cells sorted from blood, obtained in a trial of the OX40 agonist ivuxolimab. These receptors originate from an adult with an advanced solid tumor such as melanoma, head and neck, liver or kidney cancer.

This clone was picked up one time. The chain recombines TRBV4-3 with TRBJ2-7; possibly TRBD1 for D (5 bases). CDR3 length: 16 amino acids. Germline assignment: CDR1 LGHNA and CDR2 YSLEER. Trimming removed 1 base from V and 3 bases from J, with 16 bases in between. CDR3 amino acids: CASSQGPVQGGYEQYF. DNA of the CDR3: TGCGCCAGCAGCCAAGGCCCGGTGCAGGGCGGCTACGAGCAGTACTTC.

The chain uses TRBV7-6 and TRBJ2-7; D is undetermined. Germline V gene data show CDR1 as SGHVS and CDR2 as FNYEAQ. This CDR3 region has 13 residues. Trimming shortened V by 1 base and J by 5 bases, and 9 bases separated the two germline ends. The CDR3 is CASSLVGGDEQYF. The CDR3 DNA reads as TGTGCCAGCAGCTTAGTCGGCGGCGACGAGCAGTACTTC.

The chain joins TRBV27 to TRBJ1-5; D ambiguous. This CDR3 comprises 14 residues. CDR1 is MNHEY, CDR2 SMNVEV, per germline (reference sequence). V shed 2 bases and J shed 0 bases, with 5 bases lying between them. CDR3 DNA sequence: TGTGCCAGCAGTTTAGATGGTAGCAATCAGCCCCAGCATTTT. Translating it yields CASSLDGSNQPQHF.

This chain joins TRBV2 and TRBJ2-5, with D tentatively TRBD2 (7 bases). The V gene lost 0 bases and the J gene lost 7 bases, with 15 bases spanning the gap. Germline lookup yields CDR1 SNHLY and CDR2 FYNNEI. This CDR3 has 15 amino acids. The CDR3 DNA follows: TGTGCCAGCAGTGAAGCGCGGGGGCAGCGAAGGACCCAGTACTTC. It encodes CASSEARGQRRTQYF. Full variable domain (outside the CDR3, taken from reference TRBV2 and TRBJ2-5): EPEVTQTPSHQVTQMGQEVILRCVPISNHLYFYWYRQILGQKVEFLVSFYNNEISEKSEIFDDQFSVERPDGSNFTLKIRSTKLEDSAMYFCASSEARGQRRTQYFGPGTRLLVL.

The chain has TRBV20-1 and TRBJ2-1; D possibly matches TRBD1 or TRBD2 (5 bases each). Germline lookup yields CDR1 DFQATT and CDR2 SNEGSKA (reference sequence). Trimming shortened V by 5 bases and J by 14 bases, and 16 bases separated the two germline ends. This CDR3 contains 11 residues. DNA for the CDR3: TGCAGTGCTCCAAGGGACGGACCTGAGTTCTTC. Protein product: CSAPRDGPEFF.

The chain carries TRBV5-4 and TRBJ2-7; D is ambiguous. The CDR3 spans 13 residues. V was pared by 0 bases and J by 3 bases, with 7 bases between. Germline values: CDR1 SGHNT, CDR2 YYREEE (reference sequence). CDR3 amino acids: CASSLAASYEQYF. The CDR3 nucleotides are TGTGCCAGCAGCTTGGCCGCCAGCTACGAGCAGTACTTC. Based on the CDR3 plus reference TRBV5-4 and TRBJ2-7, the full variable domain is ETGVTQSPTHLIKTRGQQVTLRCSSQSGHNTVSWYQQALGQGPQFIFQYYREEENGRGNFPPRFSGLQFPNYSSELNVNALELDDSALYLCASSLAASYEQYFGPGTRLTVT.

V gene TRBV7-8 combines with J gene TRBJ1-5; maybe TRBD1 (6 bases). This CDR3 has 15 residues. Germline CDR1 SGHVS, CDR2 FQNEAQ. Trimming shortened V by 5 bases and J by 3 bases, and 14 bases separated the two germline ends. CDR3 nucleotides: TGTGCCAGCAGCACCTCGACAGGACTCAATCAGCCCCAGCATTTT. Amino acid sequence: CASSTSTGLNQPQHF.

This chain joins TRBV5-4 and TRBJ2-3; 9 nucleotides match TRBD2. CDR3 length equals 16 residues. The V segment lost 1 base and the J segment 4 bases; nucleotides outside the gene matches: 7. Germline assignment: CDR1 SGHNT and CDR2 YYREEE (reference sequence). The CDR3 loop reads CASSLYGSGRSDTQYF. The CDR3 DNA sequence: TGTGCCAGCAGCTTGTATGGTAGCGGGAGATCAGATACGCAGTATTTT.

The chain joins TRBV2 to TRBJ2-7; perhaps D is TRBD1 or TRBD2 (5 bases each). Germline lookup yields CDR1 SNHLY and CDR2 FYNNEI. This CDR3 spans 12 amino acids. V was shortened by 8 bases and J by 3 bases, with 11 bases between the two germline ends. This CDR3 is CASRGSYYEQYF. The CDR3 nucleotides are TGTGCCAGCCGGGGCTCTTACTACGAGCAGTACTTC.

This clone showed up just once. The V gene is TRBV5-6, the J gene TRBJ2-1; no clear D. Germline values: CDR1 SGHDT, CDR2 YYEEEE. There are 13 residues in the CDR3. V was cut by 2 bases and J by 6 bases, with 9 bases left in between. The CDR3 DNA reads as TGTGCCAGCAGCTTAGGAGCCTCCAATGAGCAGTTCTTC. Translation gives CASSLGASNEQFF.

CDR3 region: CASSSGYQPQHF. DNA of the CDR3: TGTGCCAGCAGCTCAGGTTATCAGCCCCAGCATTTT. The chain carries TRBV9 and TRBJ1-5; D gene ambiguous. Germline values: CDR1 SGDLS, CDR2 YYNGEE. The ends were cut back, 4 bases at V and 5 bases at J, with 7 bases in the middle. The CDR3 is 12 residues long. Complete variable domain (other parts from reference TRBV9 and TRBJ1-5): DSGVTQTPKHLITATGQRVTLRCSPRSGDLSVYWYQQSLDQGLQFLIQYYNGEERAKGNILERFSAQQFPDLHSELNLSSLELGDSALYFCASSSGYQPQHFGDGTRLSIL.

This clone was picked up a small number of times. The chain has TRBV27 and TRBJ1-6; the D is unclear. V lost 4 bases and J lost 10, with 11 bases in between. Germline loops: CDR1 MNHEY, CDR2 SMNVEV (reference sequence). The CDR3 is 13 residues long. The CDR3 region has the DNA TGTGCCAGCAGTTCTATTCGGAGGTCACCCCTCCACTTT. It specifies CASSSIRRSPLHF.

The DNA of the CDR3 is TGTGCCAGCAGCCTCCGGGACTACTACAATGAGCAGTTCTTC. Encoded protein: CASSLRDYYNEQFF. V gene TRBV27 combines with J gene TRBJ2-1; TRBD2 matches 7 bases. J was trimmed by 3 bases and V by 6 bases; bases with no gene match: 5. Germline assignment: CDR1 MNHEY and CDR2 SMNVEV (reference sequence). This CDR3 contains 14 residues.

The chain is built from TRBV5-5 and TRBJ2-7; D gene ambiguous. V was shortened by 0 bases and J by 2 bases, with 18 bases between the two germline ends. Germline CDR1 SGHKS, CDR2 YYEKEE (reference sequence). This CDR3 spans 17 amino acids. CDR3 DNA: TGTGCCAGCAGCTTGGCCCACTCGTCTTGGCCTCCCTACGAGCAGTACTTC. This codes for CASSLAHSSWPPYEQYF.

The chain uses TRBV9 and TRBJ2-7, with D unresolved. Trimming cost V 9 bases and J 5 bases, with 15 bases left between them. The CDR3 runs 12 residues. Germline V gene sequence: CDR1 SGDLS, CDR2 YYNGEE. This CDR3 reads CATSCQKDEQYF. The DNA of the CDR3 is TGTGCCACCTCGTGTCAGAAAGACGAGCAGTACTTC.

The count of this clone is one. The genes are TRBV7-3 and TRBJ2-1, with 9 nucleotides matching TRBD2. CDR3 length equals 17 residues. Germline V gives CDR1 SGHTA, CDR2 FQGTGA. V was clipped by 3 bases and J by 5 bases; unmatched bases: 11. The CDR3 region has the DNA TGTGCCAGCAGCTTTAGCGGGAGAGATCTAACGCACAATGAGCAGTTCTTC. It yields the protein CASSFSGRDLTHNEQFF.

The chain combines TRBV23-1 with TRBJ2-5; possibly TRBD1 for D (6 bases). TRBV23-1 has ORF status, its function being uncertain. The CDR3 consists of 15 residues. Between the trimmed V and J ends, which lost 5 bases and 2 bases, there was a span of 15 bases. The CDR3 protein is CASSIRGRIQETQYF. The CDR3 DNA reads as TGCGCCAGCAGTATCAGGGGCCGAATTCAAGAGACCCAGTACTTC.